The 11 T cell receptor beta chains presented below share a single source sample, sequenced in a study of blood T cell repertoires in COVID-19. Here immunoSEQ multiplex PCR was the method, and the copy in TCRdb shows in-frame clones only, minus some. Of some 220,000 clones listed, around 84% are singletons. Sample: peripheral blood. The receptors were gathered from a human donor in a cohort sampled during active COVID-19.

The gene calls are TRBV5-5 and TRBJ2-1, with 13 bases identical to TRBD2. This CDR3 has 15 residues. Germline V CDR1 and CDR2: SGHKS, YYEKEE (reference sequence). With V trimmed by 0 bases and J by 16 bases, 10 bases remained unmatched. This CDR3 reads CASSLDGTSGDPGFF. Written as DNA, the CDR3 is TGTGCCAGCAGCTTGGATGGGACTAGCGGGGACCCAGGATTCTTC.

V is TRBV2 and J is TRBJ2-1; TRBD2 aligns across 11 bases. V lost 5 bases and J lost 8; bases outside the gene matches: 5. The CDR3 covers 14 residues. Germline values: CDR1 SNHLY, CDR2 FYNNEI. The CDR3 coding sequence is TGTGCCAGCAGTTTTAGCGGGGGGGCAGATGAGCAGTTCTTC. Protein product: CASSFSGGADEQFF.

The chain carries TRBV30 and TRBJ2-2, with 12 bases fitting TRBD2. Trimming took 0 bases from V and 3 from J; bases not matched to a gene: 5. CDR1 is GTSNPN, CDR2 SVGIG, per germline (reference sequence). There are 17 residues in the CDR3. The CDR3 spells CAWSVLAGGPDTGELFF. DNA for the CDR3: TGTGCCTGGAGTGTTCTAGCGGGGGGGCCCGACACCGGGGAGCTGTTTTTT.

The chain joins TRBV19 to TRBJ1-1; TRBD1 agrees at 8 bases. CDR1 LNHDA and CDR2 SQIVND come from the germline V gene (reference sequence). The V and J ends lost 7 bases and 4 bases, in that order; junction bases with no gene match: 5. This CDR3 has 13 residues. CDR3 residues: CASKDRETTEAFF. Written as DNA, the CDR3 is TGTGCCAGTAAGGACAGGGAGACCACTGAAGCTTTCTTT.

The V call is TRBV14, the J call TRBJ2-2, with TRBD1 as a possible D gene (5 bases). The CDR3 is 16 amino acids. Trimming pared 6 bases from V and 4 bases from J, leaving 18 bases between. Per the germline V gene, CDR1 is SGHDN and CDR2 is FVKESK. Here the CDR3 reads CASSPRGLGVTGELFF. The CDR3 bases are TGTGCCAGCAGTCCAAGAGGTTTAGGGGTCACCGGGGAGCTGTTTTTT.

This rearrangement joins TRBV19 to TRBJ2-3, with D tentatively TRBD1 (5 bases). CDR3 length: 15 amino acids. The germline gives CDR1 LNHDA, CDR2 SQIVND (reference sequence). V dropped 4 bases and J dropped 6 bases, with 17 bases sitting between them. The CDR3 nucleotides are TGTGCCAGTAGTACCGCCGGGTCCCCAGGGGATACGCAGTATTTT. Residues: CASSTAGSPGDTQYF.

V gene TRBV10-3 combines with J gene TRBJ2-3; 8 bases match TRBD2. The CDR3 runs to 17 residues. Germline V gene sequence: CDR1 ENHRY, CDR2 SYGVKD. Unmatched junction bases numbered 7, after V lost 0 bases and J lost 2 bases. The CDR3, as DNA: TGTGCCATCAGTGAGTCCGGACGGGGGGGCAACACAGATACGCAGTATTTT. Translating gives CAISESGRGGNTDTQYF.

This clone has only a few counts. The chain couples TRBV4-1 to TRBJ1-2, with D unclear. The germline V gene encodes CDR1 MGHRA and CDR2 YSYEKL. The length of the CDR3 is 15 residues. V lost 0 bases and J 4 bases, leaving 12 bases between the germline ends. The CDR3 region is CASSQDYEVPYGYTF. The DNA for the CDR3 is TGCGCCAGCAGCCAAGATTATGAGGTTCCCTATGGCTACACCTTC.

This CDR3 is CASSRNPGAGGYETQYF. The DNA for the CDR3 is TGTGCCAGCAGTCGGAACCCTGGAGCGGGAGGTTATGAGACCCAGTACTTC. The V gene is TRBV6-6, the J gene TRBJ2-5, with 9 bases aligning to TRBD2. The germline V gene encodes CDR1 MNHNY and CDR2 SVGAGI (reference sequence). Trimming cost V 5 bases and J 5 bases; bases outside gene matches: 15. The CDR3 loop spans 17 amino acids.

In nucleotides, the CDR3 is TGTGCCAGTAGTATAGGTTCTAGCGGGAGTTACGAGCAGTACTTC. This gives the protein CASSIGSSGSYEQYF. This chain connects TRBV19 to TRBJ2-7, with 10 bases lining up with TRBD2. V gave up 1 base and J gave up 4 bases; unmatched junction bases: 4. The length of the CDR3 is 15 residues. Germline V gene sequence: CDR1 LNHDA, CDR2 SQIVND (reference sequence).

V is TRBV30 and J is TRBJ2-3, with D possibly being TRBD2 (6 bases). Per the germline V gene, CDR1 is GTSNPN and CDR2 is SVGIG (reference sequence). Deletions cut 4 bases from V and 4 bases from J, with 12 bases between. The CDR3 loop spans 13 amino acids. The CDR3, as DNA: TGTGCCTGGAACCCGGGGGTGGCAGATACGCAGTATTTT. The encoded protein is CAWNPGVADTQYF.